The clone carrying this T cell receptor (beta chain) occurred once. Anyone with autoimmune disease history or systemic immunosuppression was excluded. Peripheral blood came from all dose cohorts at three timepoints. CDR3 length equals 13 residues. CDR1 is SGHTA and CDR2 is FQGNSA in the germline V gene. V shed 5 bases and J shed 0 bases, with 6 bases lying between them. This sample was taken from a study of OX40 agonist ivuxolimab in advanced cancers. Whole-study context: Ivuxolimab was delivered to patients intravenously every 2 weeks at doses spanning 0.01 to 10 mg/kg.

Assay used: immunoSEQ multiplex PCR; TCRdb lists only in-frame clones, some missing. Among some 97,000 clones listed, 90% were seen once. The V call is TRBV7-2, the J call TRBJ2-3; D is undetermined. The sequencing here drew on CD4+ or CD8+ T cells sorted from blood, taken in a trial of the OX40 agonist ivuxolimab. This TCR was sampled from an adult with an advanced solid tumor such as melanoma, head and neck, liver or kidney cancer. The CDR3 protein is CASSTGSTDTQYF. For the CDR3, the DNA is TGTGCCAGCAGCACCGGAAGCACAGATACGCAGTATTTT.